The rows below give T cell receptor beta chains drawn from one sample of a study of cytomegalovirus exposure and HLA in healthy donors. The table came from immunoSEQ multiplex PCR; TCRdb's copy has only in-frame clones and leaves some out. The profile shows around 140,000 clones, roughly 8.8% of them singletons. The material sequenced was PBMCs. The source of these receptors is a woman in her forties in good health and CMV-seropositive. Both conserved end residues are part of each CDR3. A D gene is named only where the DNA matches it firmly. The size field is filled for only some rows; it gives once, few, many or a size class.

>TRBJ1-1|TRBV7-8|NA|14|NA
TGTGCCAGCAGCTGGCTAGGGGTGAACACTGAAGCTTTCTTT
CASSWLGVNTEAFF
>TRBJ1-4|TRBV14|NA|14|few
TGTGCCAGCAGCCAAGGCGGGGTTGGGGAAAAACTGTTTTTT
CASSQGGVGEKLFF
>TRBJ1-4|TRBV12-2|NA|16|NA
TGTGCAAGTCGCTTAGGACAGGCCGGTACCAATGAAAAACTGTTTTTT
CASRLGQAGTNEKLFF
>TRBJ2-5|TRBV7-9|NA|15|few
TGTGCCAGCAGCTTAGGTGTAGGCAGGGTTGAGACCCAGTACTTC
CASSLGVGRVETQYF
>TRBJ1-1|TRBV5-1|NA|14|few
TGCGCCAGCAGCTTCATAGGGGGGGACACTGAAGCTTTCTTT
CASSFIGGDTEAFF
>TRBJ1-1|TRBV9|NA|14|NA
TGTGCCAGCAGCGTAGCTCCCCTTAACACTGAAGCTTTCTTT
CASSVAPLNTEAFF
>TRBJ1-1|TRBV18|TRBD1|13|NA
TGTGCCAGCTCACGACAGGGGAACACTGAAGCTTTCTTT
CASSRQGNTEAFF
>TRBJ2-3|TRBV2|TRBD1|16|NA
TGTGCCAGCAGCCAGTCGACAGGGCCGCGCACAGATACGCAGTATTTT
CASSQSTGPRTDTQYF
>TRBJ2-2|TRBV6-5|TRBD1|14|NA
TGTGCCAGCAGTTACTTCAGGGGGACCGGGGAGCTGTTTTTT
CASSYFRGTGELFF
>TRBJ2-1|TRBV7-3|NA|14|NA
TGTGCCAGCAGCCCCGGGTTGAGGGACAATGAGCAGTTCTTC
CASSPGLRDNEQFF
>TRBJ2-2|TRBV27|TRBD1|16|few
TGTGCCAGCAGTCCACACCAGGGGGCGAACACCGGGGAGCTGTTTTTT
CASSPHQGANTGELFF
>TRBJ1-1|TRBV5-4|TRBD1|16|few
TGTGCCAGCAGCCCCTCCACGGGACAGATGAACACTGAAGCTTTCTTT
CASSPSTGQMNTEAFF
>TRBJ1-3|TRBV5-5|NA|16|NA
TGTGCCAGCAGCTTGGAACCCGGGACATCTGGAAACACCATATATTTT
CASSLEPGTSGNTIYF